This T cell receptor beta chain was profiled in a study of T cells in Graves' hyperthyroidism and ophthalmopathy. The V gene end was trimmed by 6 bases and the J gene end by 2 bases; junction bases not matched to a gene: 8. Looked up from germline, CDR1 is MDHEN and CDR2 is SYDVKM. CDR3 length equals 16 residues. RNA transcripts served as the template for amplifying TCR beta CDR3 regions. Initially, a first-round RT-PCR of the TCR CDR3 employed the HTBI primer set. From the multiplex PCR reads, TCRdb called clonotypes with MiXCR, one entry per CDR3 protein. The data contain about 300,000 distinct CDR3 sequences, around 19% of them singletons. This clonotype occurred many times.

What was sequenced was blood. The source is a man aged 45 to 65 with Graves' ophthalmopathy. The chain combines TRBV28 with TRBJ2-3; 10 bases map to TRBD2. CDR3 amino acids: CASSSGGAWNTDTQYF. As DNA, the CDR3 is TGTGCCAGCAGCAGCGGGGGGGCGTGGAACACAGATACGCAGTATTTT.